The present entry profiles one T cell receptor (beta chain) with its context. The TCRbeta library incorporated unique molecular identifiers. Using its own MiXCR run on the PCR reads, TCRdb lists one record per CDR3 protein. This sample has 450,000 to 600,000 distinct CDR3 sequences, with over 25% found just once. This CDR3 contains 13 residues. V was cut by 3 bases and J by 4 bases, with 9 bases left in between. CDR1 and CDR2 (germline): SGHRS, YFSETQ. The sample originates from a study of T-cell reconstitution after alpha-beta-depleted transplantation in children. V usage is TRBV5-1 and J usage is TRBJ2-3; D is undetermined. This TCR was recovered from a human donor who donated a stem cell graft to a child with aplastic anemia. Sequenced here: PBMCs from the stem cell graft donor, sampled from the stem cell graft. Here the CDR3 DNA reads TGCGCCAGCAGCTACGGGCACCCAGATACGCAGTATTTT. It codes for CASSYGHPDTQYF.